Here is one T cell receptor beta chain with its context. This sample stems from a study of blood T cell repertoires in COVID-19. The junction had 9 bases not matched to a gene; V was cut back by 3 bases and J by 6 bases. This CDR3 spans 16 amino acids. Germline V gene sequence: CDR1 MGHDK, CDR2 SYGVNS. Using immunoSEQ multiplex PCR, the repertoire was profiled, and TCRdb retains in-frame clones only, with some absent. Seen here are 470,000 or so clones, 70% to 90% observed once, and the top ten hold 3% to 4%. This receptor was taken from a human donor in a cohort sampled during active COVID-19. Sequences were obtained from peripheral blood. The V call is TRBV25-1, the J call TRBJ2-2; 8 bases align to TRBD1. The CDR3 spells CASSDPGQGSPGELFF. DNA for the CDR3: TGTGCCAGCAGTGACCCTGGACAGGGAAGCCCCGGGGAGCTGTTTTTT.